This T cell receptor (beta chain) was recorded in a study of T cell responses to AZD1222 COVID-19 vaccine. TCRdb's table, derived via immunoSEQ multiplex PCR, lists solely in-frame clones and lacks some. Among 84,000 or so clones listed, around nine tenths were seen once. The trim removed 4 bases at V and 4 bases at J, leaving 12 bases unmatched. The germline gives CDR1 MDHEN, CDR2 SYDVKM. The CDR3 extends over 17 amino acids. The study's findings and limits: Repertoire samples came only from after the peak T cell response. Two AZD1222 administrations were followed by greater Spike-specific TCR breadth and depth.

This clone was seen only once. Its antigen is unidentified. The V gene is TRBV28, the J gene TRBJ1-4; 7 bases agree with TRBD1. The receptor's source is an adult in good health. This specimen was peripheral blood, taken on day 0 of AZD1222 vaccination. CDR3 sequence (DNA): TGTGCCAGCAGTTCGAAGTTCGGACAGGTTGATAATGAAAAACTGTTTTTT. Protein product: CASSSKFGQVDNEKLFF. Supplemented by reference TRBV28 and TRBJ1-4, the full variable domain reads DVKVTQSSRYLVKRTGEKVFLECVQDMDHENMFWYRQDPGLGLRLIYFSYDVKMKEKGDIPEGYSVSREKKERFSLILESASTNQTSMYLCASSSKFGQVDNEKLFFGSGTQLSVL.